These 20 T cell receptor beta chains share one sample of origin, sequenced in a study of cytomegalovirus exposure and HLA in healthy donors. TCRdb keeps only in-frame clones here, not all; method: immunoSEQ multiplex PCR. The table shows about 350,000 clones, with 87% occurring only once. Sequenced sample: PBMCs. The receptors shown here come from a woman aged 25-40 years in good health and CMV-seropositive.

J is TRBJ2-7 and V is TRBV6-6, with a tentative D call TRBD1 (5 bases). Trimming took off 2 bases at V and 0 bases at J, with 8 bases between the two ends. The CDR3 sequence is 14 residues long. Germline CDR1 is MNHNY and CDR2 is SVGAGI (reference sequence). The CDR3 DNA is TGTGCCAGCAGTTACGGGGCGGACTCCTACGAGCAGTACTTC. Translating gives CASSYGADSYEQYF.

The chain combines TRBV5-6 with TRBJ2-6; 10 positions agree with TRBD1. The trim removed 3 bases at V and 0 bases at J, leaving 3 bases unmatched. The CDR3 has 17 residues. Germline CDR1 reads SGHDT; CDR2 reads YYEEEE. CDR3 amino acids: CASSWGTGVSGANVLTF. In nucleotides, the CDR3 is TGTGCCAGCAGCTGGGGGACAGGGGTCTCTGGGGCCAACGTCCTGACTTTC.

V is TRBV5-8 and J is TRBJ2-2; D uncertain. Germline CDR1 SGHTS, CDR2 YDEGEE. The CDR3 length is 14 residues. Trimming pared 5 bases from V and 4 bases from J, leaving 12 bases between. CDR3 sequence: CASRGRVVTGELFF. As DNA, the CDR3 is TGTGCCAGCAGGGGTAGGGTAGTCACCGGGGAGCTGTTTTTT.

CDR3 residues: CASSDYQGFDTQYF. CDR3 DNA: TGTGCCAGCAGTGATTATCAGGGGTTTGATACGCAGTATTTT. The V gene is TRBV27, the J gene TRBJ2-3; TRBD1 might be the D (6 bases). The CDR3 is made up of 14 amino acids. From germline, CDR1 is MNHEY and CDR2 SMNVEV (reference sequence). The V and J ends lost 5 bases and 6 bases respectively, with 15 bases between them.

The V and J genes are TRBV14 and TRBJ2-1; a weak D match, TRBD2 (5 bases). Germline assignment: CDR1 SGHDN and CDR2 FVKESK. CDR3 size: 13 residues. V was shortened by 4 bases and J by 9 bases, with 13 bases between the two germline ends. The CDR3 DNA is TGTGCCAGCAGCCTGAGAGACTATTTTGAGCAGTTCTTC. It specifies CASSLRDYFEQFF.

The chain combines TRBV30 with TRBJ2-3; D possibly corresponds to TRBD1 (6 bases). V lost 5 bases, J lost 0 bases, and 18 bases lay in between. The germline gives CDR1 GTSNPN, CDR2 SVGIG (reference sequence). CDR3 length equals 16 residues. CDR3 residues: CAWGPAGAGSTDTQYF. CDR3 sequence (DNA): TGTGCCTGGGGGCCTGCAGGGGCAGGTAGCACAGATACGCAGTATTTT.

The gene calls are TRBV28 and TRBJ2-7, with D possibly being TRBD1 (6 bases). The CDR3 is 14 residues long. The V end lost 7 bases, the J end lost 3 bases, and 16 bases lay between the germline ends. The V gene's germline CDR1 is MDHEN and CDR2 SYDVKM. Here the CDR3 DNA reads TGTGCCAGCACAGAACCGGGACAACACTACGAGCAGTACTTC. Translation: CASTEPGQHYEQYF.

The V gene is TRBV25-1, the J gene TRBJ2-7; 13 nucleotides align to TRBD2. Losses at the gene ends were 2 bases for V and 7 bases for J; bases not matched to a gene: 8. The CDR3 extends over 16 amino acids. Looked up from germline, CDR1 is MGHDK and CDR2 is SYGVNS. The CDR3 region has the DNA TGTGCCAGCAGTGAAACACTGGGACTAGCGGGAAGGGAGCAGTACTTC. Translating gives CASSETLGLAGREQYF.

This chain joins TRBV30 and TRBJ1-5; D is uncertain. V shed 2 bases and J shed 2 bases, with 10 bases lying between them. CDR1 is GTSNPN and CDR2 is SVGIG in the germline V gene (reference sequence). CDR3 length: 14 amino acids. The CDR3 loop reads CAWSPRQGNQPQHF. The CDR3 region has the DNA TGTGCCTGGAGTCCACGTCAGGGCAATCAGCCCCAGCATTTT.

V gene TRBV27 combines with J gene TRBJ2-2; 7 nucleotides align to TRBD2. The germline CDR1 and CDR2 sequences are MNHEY and SMNVEV (reference sequence). The junction had 8 bases not matched to a gene; V was cut back by 6 bases and J by 4 bases. This CDR3 is built from 15 residues. CDR3 in amino acids: CASRMGRGFTGELFF. For the CDR3, the DNA is TGTGCCAGCAGAATGGGGCGGGGGTTCACCGGGGAGCTGTTTTTT.

The chain employs TRBV27 and TRBJ2-1; 13 bases align to TRBD2. CDR1 and CDR2 from the germline V gene are MNHEY and SMNVEV (reference sequence). The length of the CDR3 is 13 residues. Germline trimming cut 5 bases from V and 14 bases from J; bases unmatched to any gene: 6. CDR3 nucleotide sequence: TGTGCCAGCAGTCCCGGACTAGCGGGGGTGGAGTTCTTC. Its protein is CASSPGLAGVEFF.

The J gene is TRBJ2-7, the V gene TRBV5-6; possibly TRBD1 for D (6 bases). CDR1 is SGHDT, CDR2 YYEEEE, per germline. The CDR3 totals 14 residues. V lost 0 bases, J lost 7 bases, and 14 bases lay in between. The CDR3 loop is CASSLGQAGGEQYF. The CDR3, as DNA: TGTGCCAGCAGCTTGGGACAGGCAGGTGGGGAGCAGTACTTC.

This chain uses TRBV9 with TRBJ2-1, with 11 nucleotides matching TRBD2. This CDR3 has 18 amino acids. V shed 0 bases, J shed 0 bases, and the junction held 5 bases outside the gene matches. From germline, CDR1 is SGDLS and CDR2 YYNGEE. CDR3 DNA sequence: TGTGCCAGCAGCGTAGCGGGACTAGCGGCTAGCTCCTACAATGAGCAGTTCTTC. It yields the protein CASSVAGLAASSYNEQFF.

The chain couples TRBV7-3 to TRBJ2-3; 13 bases are a match to TRBD2. The CDR3 runs to 16 residues. Germline V lookup: CDR1 SGHTA, CDR2 FQGTGA. V was pared by 3 bases and J by 1 base, with 1 base of the junction left unmatched. CDR3 nucleotide sequence: TGTGCCAGCAGCTTTGGACTAGCGGGGGGCACAGATACGCAGTATTTT. It is translated as CASSFGLAGGTDTQYF.

V usage is TRBV7-9 and J usage is TRBJ2-1, with 8 bases lining up with TRBD1. Trimming removed 1 base from V and 3 bases from J; junction bases left unmatched: 2. The CDR3 is 15 residues long. Germline CDR1 reads SEHNR; CDR2 reads FQNEAQ (reference sequence). The CDR3 nucleotides read TGTGCCAGCAGCTTAGGGACAGGGAACTACAATGAGCAGTTCTTC. Translated: CASSLGTGNYNEQFF.

Of note for this clone: The sample holds other DNA sequences that translate to the same CDR3. V and J are TRBV5-1 and TRBJ1-5; D remains ambiguous. The germline V gene encodes CDR1 SGHRS and CDR2 YFSETQ. Trimming left V 0 bases short and J 2 bases short, with 3 bases between. This CDR3 has 13 residues. The chain's CDR3 is CASSLDGNQPQHF. The DNA for the CDR3 is TGCGCCAGCAGCTTGGATGGCAATCAGCCCCAGCATTTT.

As to this clone: Other nucleotide sequences in the sample specify the same CDR3. CDR3 DNA: TGTGCCAGCAGTGAAGGCAGGGATAGCAATCAGCCCCAGCATTTT. Protein sequence: CASSEGRDSNQPQHF. The J gene is TRBJ1-5, the V gene TRBV2, with D perhaps TRBD1 (5 bases). V was clipped by 1 base and J by 0 bases, with 7 bases between them. Germline V gene lookup returns CDR1 SNHLY and CDR2 FYNNEI. The CDR3 has 15 amino acids.

The rearrangement uses TRBV28 and TRBJ2-7; the D is unclear. Germline-derived CDR1 and CDR2 are MDHEN and SYDVKM. V was shortened by 5 bases and J by 4 bases, with 9 bases between the two germline ends. The CDR3 sequence is 12 residues long. The DNA for the CDR3 is TGTGCCAGCAGTCCGGGCTTATACGAGCAGTACTTC. Encoded protein: CASSPGLYEQYF.

The rearrangement joins TRBV15 to TRBJ2-7; TRBD2 matches at 14 bases. After removal of 3 bases from V and 3 bases from J, the junction contained 4 bases not matched to a gene. The germline V gene has CDR1 LNHNV and CDR2 YYDKDF (reference sequence). This CDR3 has 16 amino acids. The CDR3, as DNA: TGTGCCACCAGCAGGGGCGGGACTAGCGGGGGCTACGAGCAGTACTTC. Amino acid sequence: CATSRGGTSGGYEQYF.

CDR3 coding DNA: TGTGCCAGCAGCTTACAGGGAAATCCCGCCGGGGAGCTGTTTTTT. This codes for CASSLQGNPAGELFF. The chain is built from TRBV11-2 and TRBJ2-2; D perhaps matches TRBD1 (5 bases). CDR3 length: 15 amino acids. The germline V and J ends were trimmed by 2 bases and 6 bases, with 13 bases remaining between them. The germline CDR1 and CDR2 sequences are SGHAT and FQNNGV.